The source of this TCR beta chain is a study of post-analysis software for immune sequencing data. In the study overall: The patients showed relapsing-remitting, secondary progressive and progressive-relapsing multiple sclerosis courses. The study, taken as a whole, reports: TRBV segments more frequent in patients than in controls numbered a few and included TRBV5-6, TRBV5-1 and TRBV20-1.

On this clonotype: Its specificity is not known.

Germline assignment: CDR1 SGHRS and CDR2 YFSETQ. The CDR3 spans 14 residues. Deletions cut 3 bases from V and 5 bases from J, with 13 bases between. Presence of unique molecular identifiers characterized the TCR beta cDNA libraries. T cells numbering about 0.9 to 10 million yielded cDNA molecules that totaled about 500,000. TCRdb processed the PCR reads anew with MiXCR; each CDR3 protein has one entry. This table holds about half a million distinct CDR3 sequences, approximately 45% found once. This clonotype originated in a girl between 10 and 17 years old with multiple sclerosis. The chain has TRBV5-1 and TRBJ2-3; perhaps TRBD1 as D (6 bases). Sequencing was carried out using blood. CDR3 region: CASSSPGEGDTQYF. For the CDR3, the DNA is TGCGCCAGCAGCTCACCAGGGGAAGGAGATACGCAGTATTTT. The whole variable domain, filled in from reference TRBV5-1 and TRBJ2-3, reads KAGVTQTPRYLIKTRGQQVTLSCSPISGHRSVSWYQQTPGQGLQFLFEYFSETQRNKGNFPGRFSGRQFSNSRSEMNVSTLELGDSALYLCASSSPGEGDTQYFGPGTRLTVL.